A single sample gave rise to the 10 T cell receptor beta chains below, sequenced in a study of cytomegalovirus exposure and HLA in healthy donors. Researchers ran the PCR with 60 Vbeta and 13 Jbeta primers. The data were produced by immunoSEQ multiplex PCR, yet TCRdb's version contains in-frame clones alone and is incomplete. In the table there are about 160,000 clones, roughly 80% of which are singletons. The sequenced material came from PBMCs. The receptors stem from a man aged 25 to 45 in good health and CMV-seronegative.

This chain joins TRBV28 and TRBJ1-5, with D possibly matching TRBD1 (5 bases). Trimming cost V 2 bases and J 3 bases, with 14 bases left between them. Germline V gene lookup returns CDR1 MDHEN and CDR2 SYDVKM. The CDR3 consists of 16 residues. Here the CDR3 reads CASSLGGGVSNQPQHF. Here the CDR3 DNA reads TGTGCCAGCAGTTTAGGCGGGGGGGTATCCAATCAGCCCCAGCATTTT.

This clone has only a few counts. The chain recombines TRBV6-4 with TRBJ1-2, with a weak D call TRBD1 (6 bases). Germline V lookup: CDR1 MRHNA, CDR2 SNTAGT. This CDR3 is built from 14 residues. V was cut by 5 bases and J by 6 bases, with 16 bases left in between. Written as DNA, the CDR3 is TGTGCCAGCAGTACCTTGACAGGAGATAATGGCTACACCTTC. Translation: CASSTLTGDNGYTF.

This clone was recorded once. The V gene is TRBV18, the J gene TRBJ2-7; D unresolved. Trimming removed 3 bases from V and 1 base from J, with 16 bases in between. The CDR3 spans 16 residues. Germline CDR1 is KGHSH and CDR2 is LQKENI. The CDR3 region has the DNA TGTGCCAGCTCACCGAGCGATCCCGAGATATCCTACGAGCAGTACTTC. Translation: CASSPSDPEISYEQYF.

The chain recombines TRBV6-5 with TRBJ2-1; the D is unclear. Trimming removed 6 bases at V and 7 bases at J, with 7 bases between. Germline CDR1 reads MNHEY; CDR2 reads SVGAGI. CDR3 length equals 11 residues. The CDR3 reads CASSTRNEQFF. As DNA, the CDR3 is TGTGCCAGCAGCACTCGGAATGAGCAGTTCTTC.

The V gene is TRBV6-5, the J gene TRBJ2-5; D is unclear. The J call may be wrong; the DNA end is better matched by TRBJ2-7. The CDR3 is 13 amino acids. Germline V gives CDR1 MNHEY, CDR2 SVGAGI. The CDR3 DNA reads as TGTGCCAGCAGTTACGAGTTCTCCTACGAGCAGTACTTC. This translates into CASSYEFSYEQYF.

The rearrangement links TRBV25-1 to TRBJ2-7; TRBD1 matches 8 bases. Germline V gives CDR1 MGHDK, CDR2 SYGVNS. With V trimmed by 1 base and J by 2 bases, 4 bases remained unmatched. The CDR3 is made up of 15 amino acids. CDR3 bases: TGTGCCAGCAGTGAATCCAGGGGGCTTACCTACGAGCAGTACTTC. Translated, it gives CASSESRGLTYEQYF.

CDR3 in DNA: TGTGCCAGCAGCTTAGAGGCAGGTTTCGGAAACACCATATATTTT. Its translation: CASSLEAGFGNTIYF. V is TRBV7-9 and J is TRBJ1-3; D is unclear. This CDR3 comprises 15 residues. The germline V gene encodes CDR1 SEHNR and CDR2 FQNEAQ (reference sequence). Trimming removed 1 base at V and 4 bases at J, with 11 bases between.

The chain carries TRBV9 and TRBJ1-3; D is possibly TRBD1 (5 bases). The V gene's germline CDR1 is SGDLS and CDR2 YYNGEE. Trimming stripped 0 bases from V and 1 base from J, with 8 bases between. The CDR3 runs to 15 residues. In DNA, the CDR3 is TGTGCCAGCAGCGTAGAGAAGGGGTCTGGAAACACCATATATTTT. It codes for CASSVEKGSGNTIYF.

This chain links TRBV6-5 with TRBJ1-5, with TRBD1 matching over 7 bases. V shed 8 bases and J 8 bases; nucleotides not matched to a gene: 12. This CDR3 is built from 14 residues. CDR1 is MNHEY, CDR2 SVGAGI, per germline. CDR3 amino acids: CASGPSTGYEPQHF. Written as DNA, the CDR3 is TGTGCCAGCGGTCCATCGACAGGGTATGAGCCCCAGCATTTT.

The chain employs TRBV7-2 and TRBJ1-5; D is unclear. V was pared by 0 bases and J by 5 bases, with 8 bases between. This CDR3 spans 14 amino acids. Germline assignment: CDR1 SGHTA and CDR2 FQGNSA. The CDR3 reads CASSLASGDQPQHF. Written as DNA, the CDR3 is TGTGCCAGCAGCTTAGCCTCCGGGGATCAGCCCCAGCATTTT.